This T cell receptor (beta chain) stems from a study of shared clonotypes between healthy human individuals. A remark on this clone: The target antigen is unknown.

Germline V lookup: CDR1 MNHEY, CDR2 SVGAGI. This CDR3 contains 16 residues. V dropped 0 bases and J dropped 1 base, with 9 bases sitting between them. Study-wide points: Generally, estimated richness proved larger in naive subsets than it did in memory subsets.

This was a deep-level run. Only in-frame clones appear in the TCRdb table, and some are missing; sequencing was by immunoSEQ multiplex PCR. This table holds 550,000 to 750,000 clones, nearly 97% found once. In the naive CD8 group, cells lacked CD45RO and were positively selected for CCR7, so terminally differentiated effector memory CD45RA+ cells were left out. Donors included only healthy HIV-negative adults lacking recent acute infections or vaccinations. Every contributor of samples was a Caucasian grown-up residing in Nashville, Tennessee. The source of this sequence is a woman under 40 in good health. Sequenced material: naive CD8+ T cells sorted from blood. The chain has TRBV6-5 and TRBJ2-2, with unresolved D. The CDR3 DNA sequence: TGTGCCAGCAGTTACTCGTTCGGTGAGAACACCGGGGAGCTGTTTTTT. Its translation: CASSYSFGENTGELFF.